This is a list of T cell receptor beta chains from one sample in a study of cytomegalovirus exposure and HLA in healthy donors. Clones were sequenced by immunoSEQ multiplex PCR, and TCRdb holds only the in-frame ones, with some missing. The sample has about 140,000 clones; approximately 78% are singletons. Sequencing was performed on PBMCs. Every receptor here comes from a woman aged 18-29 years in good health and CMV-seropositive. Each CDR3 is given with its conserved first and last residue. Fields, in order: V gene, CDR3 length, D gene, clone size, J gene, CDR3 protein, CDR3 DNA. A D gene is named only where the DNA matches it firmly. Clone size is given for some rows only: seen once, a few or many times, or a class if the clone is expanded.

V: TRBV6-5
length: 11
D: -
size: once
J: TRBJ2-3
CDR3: CASTIADTQYF
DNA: TGTGCCAGCACCATCGCGGATACGCAGTATTTT

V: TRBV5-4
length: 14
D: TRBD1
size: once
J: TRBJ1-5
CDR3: CASSSGQGNQPQHF
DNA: TGTGCCAGCAGCTCGGGACAGGGCAATCAGCCCCAGCATTTT

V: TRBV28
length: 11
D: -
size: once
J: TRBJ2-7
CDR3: CASSFRSEQYF
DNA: TGTGCCAGCAGTTTTAGGAGCGAGCAGTACTTC

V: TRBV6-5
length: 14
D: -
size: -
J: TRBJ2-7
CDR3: CASSYSPGAYEQYF
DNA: TGTGCCAGCAGTTACTCCCCAGGGGCCTACGAGCAGTACTTC

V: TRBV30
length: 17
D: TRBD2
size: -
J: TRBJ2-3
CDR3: CAWSGLAGGPGTDTQYF
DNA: TGTGCCTGGAGTGGGCTAGCGGGGGGGCCTGGCACAGATACGCAGTATTTT

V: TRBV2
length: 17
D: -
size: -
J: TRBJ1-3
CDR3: CASRGANLRNSGNTIYF
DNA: TGTGCCAGCAGAGGGGCCAACCTGAGGAACTCTGGAAACACCATATATTTT

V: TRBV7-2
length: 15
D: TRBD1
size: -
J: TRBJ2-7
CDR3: CASSLAAGGGYEQYF
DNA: TGTGCCAGCAGCTTAGCGGCAGGGGGCGGGTACGAGCAGTACTTC

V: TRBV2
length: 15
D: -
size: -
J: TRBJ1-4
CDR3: CASSERGATNEKLFF
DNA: TGTGCCAGCAGTGAGCGGGGTGCAACTAATGAAAAACTGTTTTTT

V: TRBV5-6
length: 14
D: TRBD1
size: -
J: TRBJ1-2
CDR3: CASRFRGTGDGYTF
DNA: TGTGCCAGCAGATTTAGGGGGACAGGAGATGGCTACACCTTC

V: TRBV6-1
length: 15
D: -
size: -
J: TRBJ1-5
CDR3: CASSYRDRPNQPQHF
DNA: TGTGCCAGCAGCTACAGAGACAGGCCTAATCAGCCCCAGCATTTT

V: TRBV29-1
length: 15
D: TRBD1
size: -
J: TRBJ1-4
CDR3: CSVEGQGTANEKLFF
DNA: TGCAGCGTTGAAGGACAGGGAACGGCTAATGAAAAACTGTTTTTT

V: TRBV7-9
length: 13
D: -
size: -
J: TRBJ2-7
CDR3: CASSPDSSYEQYF
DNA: TGTGCCAGCAGCCCCGACAGCTCCTACGAGCAGTACTTC

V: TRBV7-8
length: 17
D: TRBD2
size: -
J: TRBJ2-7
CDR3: CASSFTSGGPEAYEQYF
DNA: TGTGCCAGCAGCTTCACTAGCGGGGGGCCGGAAGCCTACGAGCAGTACTTC